This T cell receptor beta chain was profiled in a study of patients and donors after allogeneic stem cell transplantation. Germline V gene data show CDR1 as MNHNY and CDR2 as SVGAGI (reference sequence). The length of the CDR3 is 11 residues. V was trimmed by 8 bases and J by 6 bases, leaving 8 bases between them. This clonotype has only a few counts. A single record per CDR3 protein comes from TCRdb applying MiXCR to the RT-PCR reads. The sample has 400,000 to 450,000 distinct CDR3 sequences, roughly 17% seen once. This sequence was found in a human donor who was either an allogeneic HSCT recipient or a stem cell or donor lymphocyte infusion donor (not recorded which). It is not recorded whose cells these are; they may come from a transplant donor. This chain joins TRBV6-6 and TRBJ2-4, with D possibly TRBD2 on 6 matching bases. Sequencing was performed on blood, either unsorted or a sorted T cell fraction (not recorded which). This CDR3 is CASGGTNIQYF. The CDR3 coding sequence is TGTGCCAGCGGGGGGACAAACATTCAGTACTTC.